Sequencing of this T cell receptor beta chain was carried out in a study of T cells after posttransplantation cyclophosphamide. Study-wide results and caveats: Later blood repertoires were often dominated by clones from the donor CD8+ memory compartment. Recipient CMV seropositivity and CMV reactivation strongly tracked TRB clonality. Skin or GI-infiltrating T cells shared few TRB sequences with blood.

Assay used: immunoSEQ multiplex PCR; TCRdb lists only in-frame clones, some missing. The sample includes about 16,000 clones, 85% of them seen just once. On this clone: Its antigen is still unknown.

Germline values: CDR1 SNHLY, CDR2 FYNNEI. V trimming: 6 bases; J trimming: 5 bases; junction bases outside the gene matches: 11. This CDR3 region has 16 residues. Sampled 1 year posttransplant, controls received myeloablative marrow transplants, methotrexate and a calcineurin inhibitor. The chain links TRBV2 to TRBJ2-2, with 8 bases identical to TRBD2. This TCR was recovered from a female patient aged 18-30 years who received an allogeneic stem cell transplant from an unrelated donor, was CMV-positive, and had acute and chronic GVHD. Part of the T cells may come from the graft donor. The starting material was PBMCs, obtained after allogeneic stem cell transplant with calcineurin inhibitor and methotrexate. CDR3 DNA: TGTGCCAGCAGCGATCCGCCGGGAGGGCCAACCGGGGAGCTGTTTTTT. This encodes CASSDPPGGPTGELFF.